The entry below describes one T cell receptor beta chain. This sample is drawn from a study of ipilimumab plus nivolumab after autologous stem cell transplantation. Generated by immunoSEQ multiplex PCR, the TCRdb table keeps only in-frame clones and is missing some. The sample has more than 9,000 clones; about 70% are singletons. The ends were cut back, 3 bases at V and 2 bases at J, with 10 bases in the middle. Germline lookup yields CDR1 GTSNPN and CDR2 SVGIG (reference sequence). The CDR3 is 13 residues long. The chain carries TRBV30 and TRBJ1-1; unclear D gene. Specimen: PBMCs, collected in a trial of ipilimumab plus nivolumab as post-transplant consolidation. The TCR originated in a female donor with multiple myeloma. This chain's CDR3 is CAWSATANTEAFF. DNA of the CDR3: TGTGCCTGGAGCGCTACAGCAAACACTGAAGCTTTCTTT.